What follows describes a single T cell receptor beta chain. Its cognate antigen is unknown. The germline CDR1 and CDR2 sequences are KGHSH and LQKENI. The CDR3 length is 13 residues. The V and J ends lost 4 bases and 4 bases respectively, with 8 bases between them. TCRdb's copy holds only in-frame clones and misses some; the assay was immunoSEQ multiplex PCR. The sample yields approximately 100,000 clones, 88% seen once. The data derive from a study of T cell responses to AZD1222 COVID-19 vaccine. General observations from the study: White British donors predominated, females outnumbered males, and clonal diversity was possibly underestimated.

The rearrangement joins TRBV18 to TRBJ1-5; a weak D match, TRBD1 (5 bases). This TCR derives from an adult in good health. The sample in question was peripheral blood, obtained on day 0 of MenACWY control vaccination. CDR3 coding DNA: TGTGCCAGCTCACAGACAGATAATCAGCCCCAGCATTTT. This codes for CASSQTDNQPQHF.